The 9 T cell receptor beta chains reported below all come from one sample, sequenced in a study of T cells in Graves' hyperthyroidism and ophthalmopathy. Authors of the study amplified TCR beta CDR3 regions from RNA transcripts. With the HTBI primer set, the TCR CDR3 went through a first round of RT-PCR. MiXCR, applied by TCRdb to the multiplex PCR reads, yields one record per CDR3 protein. The table shows fewer than 350,000 distinct CDR3 sequences, with about an eighth occurring only once. The sequencing sample was made of blood. These receptors all come from a woman aged 35 to 49 with Graves' hyperthyroidism.

In its sample, this clonotype was seen many times. The chain recombines TRBV7-8 with TRBJ2-7; 9 bases fit TRBD2. V lost 1 base, J lost 4 bases, and 11 bases stayed unmatched. The CDR3 has 17 residues. The V gene's germline CDR1 is SGHVS and CDR2 FQNEAQ. Here the CDR3 reads CASSLGDSGGGGYEQYF. CDR3 in DNA: TGTGCCAGCAGCTTAGGTGATAGCGGGGGAGGGGGGTACGAGCAGTACTTC.

As concerns this clonotype: One base away lies a much larger clone, so this may be a sequencing read error. The chain carries TRBV20-1 and TRBJ1-5; D is ambiguous. The length of the CDR3 is 15 residues. Between the trimmed V and J ends, which lost 5 bases and 2 bases, there was a span of 16 bases. CDR1 DFQATT and CDR2 SNEGSKA come from the germline V gene (reference sequence). CDR3 residues: CSAGVGRLGNQPQHF. CDR3 nucleotides: TGCAGTGCTGGAGTCGGAAGATTAGGCAATCAGCCCCAGCATTTT.

V usage is TRBV12-3 or TRBV12-4 and J usage is TRBJ1-4; no clear D gene. V lost 5 bases, J lost 5 bases, and 3 bases lay in between. This CDR3 has 11 residues. CDR3 amino acids: CASSGNEKLFF. As DNA, the CDR3 is TGTGCCAGCAGTGGGAATGAAAAACTGTTTTTT.

The CDR3 reads CASRAPDSSYQPQHF. The CDR3 region has the DNA TGTGCCAGCAGGGCCCCAGACAGCAGCTATCAGCCCCAGCATTTT. The chain is built from TRBV2 and TRBJ1-5; D is possibly TRBD1 (5 bases). Deletions cut 6 bases from V and 5 bases from J, with 17 bases between. Per the germline V gene, CDR1 is SNHLY and CDR2 is FYNNEI. This CDR3 has 15 amino acids.

This clonotype was recorded many times. The genes are TRBV12-3 or TRBV12-4 and TRBJ1-4; 12 nucleotides align to TRBD1. Trimming removed 6 bases from V and 2 bases from J; junction bases left unmatched: 7. CDR3 length: 17 residues. CDR3 sequence reads: CASRGQGALGTNEKLFF. The CDR3 DNA reads as TGTGCCAGCAGGGGACAGGGGGCGCTGGGGACTAATGAAAAACTGTTTTTT.

This clonotype was detected only a few times. The chain joins TRBV29-1 to TRBJ2-4; maybe TRBD2 (6 bases). The CDR3 extends over 12 amino acids. CDR1 and CDR2 from the germline V gene are SQVTM and ANQGSEA. The ends were cut back, 3 bases at V and 8 bases at J, with 11 bases in the middle. CDR3 protein: CSVDAGLDIQYF. The CDR3, as DNA: TGCAGCGTTGACGCGGGGTTAGACATTCAGTACTTC.

This clonotype was counted only a few times. Mismatch with germline at one junction end may stem from a read error. The chain joins TRBV3-1 to TRBJ2-7; 7 bases are shared with TRBD1. This CDR3 is built from 15 residues. CDR1 is LGHDT, CDR2 YNNKEL, per germline (reference sequence). The CDR3 region has the DNA TGTACCAGCAGCCCCGGGTGGGACAGATCCTACGAGCAGTACTTC. Its protein is CTSSPGWDRSYEQYF.

The gene calls are TRBV4-1 and TRBJ2-1; TRBD2 matches at 9 bases. CDR1 MGHRA and CDR2 YSYEKL come from the germline V gene. Trimming took 0 bases from V and 6 from J; bases not matched to a gene: 9. This CDR3 contains 17 residues. For the CDR3, the DNA is TGCGCCAGCAGCCAAGATCCCCTCCTAGCGGGACGCAATGAGCAGTTCTTC. It yields the protein CASSQDPLLAGRNEQFF.

This clonotype was detected only a few times. CDR3 DNA sequence: TGTGCCAGCAGCTTGGGGGAAGAGGGTCATGGCTACACCTTC. Translation gives CASSLGEEGHGYTF. The V call is TRBV5-4, the J call TRBJ1-2; D remains unclear. Germline V lookup: CDR1 SGHNT, CDR2 YYREEE (reference sequence). The CDR3 has 14 amino acids. V was cut by 0 bases and J by 6 bases, with 12 bases left in between.